These T cell receptor beta chains were read from a single sample in a study of T-cell memory formation after mild COVID-19. TCRdb analysed the 5' RACE reads with MiXCR anew, one entry per CDR3 protein. The sample has under 300,000 distinct CDR3 sequences, 16% seen once. Sequenced input: PBMCs or a T cell subset sorted from them (not recorded which). These receptors originate from a man aged 18 to 30 who had mild COVID-19 (a few samples of this study predate the infection). Cell type and time point are not known. The CDR3 runs from the conserved cysteine through the conserved F or W. A D gene is named only where the DNA matches it firmly. Size values are once, few and many counts, or a class for expanded clones, and some rows have none.

D gene,clone size,J gene,V gene,CDR3 protein,CDR3 DNA
TRBD2,NA,TRBJ2-2,TRBV7-9,CASSFSHSGETSNTGELFF,TGTGCCAGCAGCTTTTCTCACAGCGGGGAAACCTCTAACACCGGGGAGCTGTTTTTT
NA,few,TRBJ2-3,TRBV7-9,CASSFVQDTQYF,TGTGCCAGCAGCTTCGTGCAAGATACGCAGTATTTT
NA,NA,TRBJ2-2,TRBV12-3/TRBV12-4,CASADRRGSGTGELFF,TGTGCCAGCGCCGACAGGCGTGGTTCGGGGACCGGGGAGCTGTTTTTT
NA,few,TRBJ1-6,TRBV5-5,CASSLTGTYNSPLHF,TGTGCCAGCAGCTTGACAGGAACCTATAATTCACCCCTCCACTTT
NA,NA,TRBJ1-5,TRBV20-1,CSAMDGGGNQPQHF,TGCAGTGCTATGGACGGGGGCGGCAATCAGCCCCAGCATTTT
NA,many,TRBJ2-7,TRBV7-9,CASSPSSYEQYF,TGTGCCAGCTCACCAAGCTCCTACGAGCAGTACTTC
TRBD1,NA,TRBJ1-3,TRBV7-2,CASSRTGTANSGNTIYF,TGTGCCAGCAGCCGAACCGGGACAGCAAACTCTGGAAACACCATATATTTT
NA,NA,TRBJ1-5,TRBV4-1,CASSQVGRGSNQPQHF,TGCGCCAGCAGCCAAGTGGGCCGGGGAAGCAATCAGCCCCAGCATTTT
TRBD1,NA,TRBJ1-1,TRBV7-9,CASSRGQANTEAFF,TGTGCCAGCAGCCGTGGACAGGCGAACACTGAAGCTTTCTTT
NA,NA,TRBJ2-5,TRBV6-6,CATQRGSQETQYF,TGTGCCACCCAGAGGGGAAGCCAAGAGACCCAGTACTTC
NA,few,TRBJ1-4,TRBV20-1,CSAPVDVTNEKLFF,TGCAGTGCCCCAGTCGACGTAACTAATGAAAAACTGTTTTTT
TRBD2,few,TRBJ2-3,TRBV7-9,CASSPLAGITDTQYF,TGTGCCAGCAGCCCGCTAGCGGGGATCACAGATACGCAGTATTTT
NA,few,TRBJ2-7,TRBV6-5,CASRDNYEQYF,TGTGCCAGCAGGGACAACTACGAGCAGTACTTC
NA,NA,TRBJ1-5,TRBV28,CASSPLSRDNQPQHF,TGTGCCAGCAGCCCTTTGAGTAGGGACAATCAGCCCCAGCATTTT
TRBD2,few,TRBJ2-3,TRBV9,CASSTSGGPDTQYF,TGTGCCAGCAGTACTAGCGGGGGCCCAGATACGCAGTATTTT
NA,many,TRBJ2-3,TRBV7-2,CASGRFTDTQYF,TGTGCCAGCGGCAGGTTCACAGATACGCAGTATTTT
NA,NA,TRBJ1-1,TRBV5-1,CASSSSRDTEAFF,TGCGCCAGCAGCTCTTCCAGGGATACTGAAGCTTTCTTT
TRBD2,NA,TRBJ2-3,TRBV7-9,CASGTRGTDTQYF,TGTGCCAGCGGGACTAGGGGCACAGATACGCAGTATTTT
NA,few,TRBJ2-1,TRBV12-3/TRBV12-4,CASSGWGFHNEQFF,TGTGCCAGCAGCGGCTGGGGTTTCCACAATGAGCAGTTCTTC
NA,few,TRBJ2-5,TRBV18,CASLDRIQETQYF,TGTGCCAGCTTAGACCGGATCCAAGAGACCCAGTACTTC
NA,few,TRBJ2-3,TRBV4-1,CASSQDGTATDTQYF,TGCGCCAGCAGCCAAGATGGCACCGCCACAGATACGCAGTATTTT
NA,NA,TRBJ1-1,TRBV12-2,CASRLASGRNEAFF,TGTGCAAGTCGCTTAGCGTCCGGGAGGAATGAAGCTTTCTTT
NA,NA,TRBJ2-5,TRBV28,CASRRKFVETQYF,TGTGCCAGCAGGCGAAAGTTCGTGGAGACCCAGTACTTC
NA,few,TRBJ1-2,TRBV11-2,CASSLGRVGYGYTF,TGTGCCAGCAGCTTAGGCAGGGTAGGGTATGGCTACACCTTC
TRBD1,many,TRBJ1-1,TRBV5-1,CASSTGQSYAEAFF,TGCGCCAGCAGCACGGGACAGTCATATGCTGAAGCTTTCTTT
NA,few,TRBJ1-1,TRBV7-2,CASSEGPGFEAFF,TGTGCCAGCAGCGAAGGGCCGGGGTTTGAAGCTTTCTTT
TRBD1,NA,TRBJ1-1,TRBV12-3/TRBV12-4,CASSSGSQGAGEAFF,TGTGCCAGCAGTTCGGGTTCACAGGGGGCCGGTGAAGCTTTCTTT
TRBD1,few,TRBJ2-7,TRBV7-2,CASSLVQGAYEQYF,TGTGCCAGCAGCTTAGTACAGGGGGCCTACGAGCAGTACTTC
NA,NA,TRBJ1-4,TRBV25-1,CASSLPVEDEKLFF,TGTGCCAGCAGTCTCCCCGTCGAGGATGAAAAACTGTTTTTT
TRBD1,NA,TRBJ1-1,TRBV19,CASRKPRDSKDVFF,TGTGCCAGTAGGAAACCCCGGGACAGTAAGGATGTTTTCTTT
NA,few,TRBJ2-3,TRBV7-6,CASSPVGGRTDTQYF,TGTGCCAGCAGCCCGGTGGGGGGTAGGACAGATACGCAGTATTTT
NA,few,TRBJ2-5,TRBV5-1,CASSLGQTSEETQYF,TGCGCCAGCAGCTTAGGTCAAACCTCTGAGGAGACCCAGTACTTC
NA,many,TRBJ1-1,TRBV28,CASREMNTEAFF,TGTGCCAGCAGAGAAATGAACACTGAAGCTTTCTTT
NA,NA,TRBJ1-2,TRBV4-1,CASSTSGANYGYTF,TGCGCCAGCAGCACTTCAGGAGCAAACTATGGCTACACCTTC
NA,NA,TRBJ1-1,TRBV21-1,CASEVSPGITEAFF,TGTGCCAGCGAAGTCTCCCCCGGGATCACTGAAGCTTTCTTT
TRBD1,NA,TRBJ2-1,TRBV11-1,CASTIRTGTGAYNEQFF,TGTGCCAGCACCATTCGTACCGGGACAGGGGCCTACAATGAGCAGTTCTTC
NA,NA,TRBJ1-2,TRBV5-6,CASSSGHPNYGYTF,TGTGCCAGCAGCTCGGGACATCCAAACTATGGCTACACCTTC
NA,NA,TRBJ1-2,TRBV9,CASSLRGSRDYGYTF,TGTGCCAGCAGCCTTCGAGGGTCTCGGGACTATGGCTACACCTTC
NA,NA,TRBJ1-1,TRBV3-1,CASSRNNRGNTEAFF,TGTGCCAGCAGCCGCAACAATCGGGGGAACACTGAAGCTTTCTTT
NA,many,TRBJ2-7,TRBV4-1,CASSQGLVVSYEQYF,TGCGCCAGCAGCCAAGGACTAGTGGTCTCCTACGAGCAGTACTTC
NA,NA,TRBJ1-4,TRBV18,CASSPRLVIGTNEKLFF,TGTGCCAGCTCACCCAGGTTGGTGATCGGAACTAATGAAAAACTGTTTTTT
NA,few,TRBJ2-1,TRBV23-1,CASSQSLRDVGNEQFF,TGCGCCAGCAGTCAATCCCTCCGGGACGTTGGCAATGAGCAGTTCTTC
NA,many,TRBJ2-1,TRBV11-1,CASSLGPEQFF,TGTGCCAGCAGCTTGGGGCCTGAGCAGTTCTTC
NA,NA,TRBJ2-1,TRBV7-3,CASSSRRRGGGEQFF,TGTGCCAGCAGCTCCCGTCGTCGCGGGGGCGGAGAGCAGTTCTTC
TRBD1,few,TRBJ1-2,TRBV29-1,CSAGQSNYGYTF,TGCAGCGCGGGACAGTCTAACTATGGCTACACCTTC
NA,NA,TRBJ1-1,TRBV18,CASSIDSYTEAFF,TGTGCCAGCTCAATCGACAGTTACACTGAAGCTTTCTTT
NA,NA,TRBJ1-1,TRBV19,CASRRQDPNTEAFF,TGTGCCAGTAGGAGACAGGACCCGAACACTGAAGCTTTCTTT
NA,NA,TRBJ1-2,TRBV28,CASSLTSYGYTF,TGTGCCAGCAGTTTAACCTCCTATGGCTACACCTTC
TRBD1,few,TRBJ1-2,TRBV18,CASSAGQGSFQHGYTF,TGTGCCAGCTCAGCTGGACAGGGGTCTTTTCAGCATGGCTACACCTTC
TRBD2,NA,TRBJ2-5,TRBV5-1,CASALGIRAGGGETQYF,TGCGCCAGCGCCTTGGGGATCCGAGCGGGGGGAGGAGAGACCCAGTACTTC
TRBD2,NA,TRBJ2-7,TRBV5-1,CASSYGTSGPYEQYF,TGCGCCAGCAGCTATGGGACTAGCGGACCCTACGAGCAGTACTTC